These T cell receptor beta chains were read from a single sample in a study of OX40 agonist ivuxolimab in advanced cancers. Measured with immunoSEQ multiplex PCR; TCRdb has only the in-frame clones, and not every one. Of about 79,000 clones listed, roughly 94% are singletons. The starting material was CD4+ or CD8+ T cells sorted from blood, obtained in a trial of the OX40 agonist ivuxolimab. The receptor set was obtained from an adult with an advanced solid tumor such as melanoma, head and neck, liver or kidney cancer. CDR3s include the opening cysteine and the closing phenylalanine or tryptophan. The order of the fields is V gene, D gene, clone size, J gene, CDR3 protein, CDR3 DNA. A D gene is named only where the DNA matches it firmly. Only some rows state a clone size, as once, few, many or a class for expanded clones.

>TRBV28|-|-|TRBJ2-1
CASSRVGGSYNEQFF
TGTGCCAGCAGTCGCGTGGGTGGCTCCTACAATGAGCAGTTCTTC
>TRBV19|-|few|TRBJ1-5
CASSIRADLSNQPQHF
TGTGCCAGTAGTATCAGGGCAGATCTCAGCAATCAGCCCCAGCATTTT
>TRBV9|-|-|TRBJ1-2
CASSVGSRGYTF
TGTGCCAGCAGCGTAGGGAGCCGGGGCTACACCTTC
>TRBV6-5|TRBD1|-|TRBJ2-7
CASSYDQGVYEQYF
TGTGCCAGCAGTTATGATCAGGGGGTCTACGAGCAGTACTTC
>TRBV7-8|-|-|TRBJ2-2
CASSLGQGHTGELFF
TGTGCCAGCAGCTTAGGCCAGGGGCACACCGGGGAGCTGTTTTTT
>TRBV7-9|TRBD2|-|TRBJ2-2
CASSPRFDRASGEIGELFF
TGTGCCAGCAGCCCACGATTCGACCGGGCTAGCGGGGAGATCGGGGAGCTGTTTTTT
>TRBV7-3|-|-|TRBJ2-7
CASSLTTGEPLGEQYF
TGTGCCAGCAGCTTGACCACGGGGGAACCATTAGGAGAGCAGTACTTC
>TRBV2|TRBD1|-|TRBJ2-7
CASKGRDRDYEQYF
TGTGCCAGCAAGGGTCGGGACAGGGACTACGAGCAGTACTTC
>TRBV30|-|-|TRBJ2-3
CAWSGLVKDTQYF
TGTGCCTGGTCGGGGCTGGTAAAAGATACGCAGTATTTT
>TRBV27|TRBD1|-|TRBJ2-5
CASSYRAGGPGSWETQYF
TGTGCCAGCAGTTATAGGGCAGGGGGCCCGGGGTCGTGGGAGACCCAGTACTTC
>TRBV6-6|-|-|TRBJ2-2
CASSSQASVTGELFF
TGTGCCAGCAGTTCACAGGCTTCTGTTACCGGGGAGCTGTTTTTT
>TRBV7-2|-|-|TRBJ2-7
CASSLSVFSPYEQYF
TGTGCCAGCAGCTTATCGGTATTTTCTCCCTACGAGCAGTACTTC
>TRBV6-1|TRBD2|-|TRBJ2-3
CALESGSGTDTQYF
TGTGCCCTCGAGAGCGGGAGTGGTACAGATACGCAGTATTTT
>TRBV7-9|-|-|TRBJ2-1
CASSPRTANNEQFF
TGTGCCAGCAGCCCACGGACAGCAAACAATGAGCAGTTCTTC
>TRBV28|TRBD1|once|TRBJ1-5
CASRLRDSLLSNQPQHF
TGTGCCAGCAGACTCCGGGACAGTTTACTTAGCAATCAGCCCCAGCATTTT
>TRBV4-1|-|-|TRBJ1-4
CASSRVLFGQGTATNEKLFF
TGCGCCAGCAGCCGTGTACTATTTGGGCAGGGAACTGCAACTAATGAAAAACTGTTTTTT
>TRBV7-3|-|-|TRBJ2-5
CASSLTGTPQETQYF
TGTGCCAGCAGCTTAACCGGGACTCCCCAAGAGACCCAGTACTTC
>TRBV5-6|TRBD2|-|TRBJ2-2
CASSLGLAGATGELFF
TGTGCCAGCAGCTTGGGTCTAGCGGGGGCCACCGGGGAGCTGTTTTTT
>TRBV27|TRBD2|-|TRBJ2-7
CASSLLWTSGRYEQYF
TGTGCCAGCAGTTTACTTTGGACTAGCGGGAGATACGAGCAGTACTTC
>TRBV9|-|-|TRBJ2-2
CASSVGGTPNTGELFF
TGTGCCAGCAGCGTAGGAGGGACACCGAACACCGGGGAGCTGTTTTTT
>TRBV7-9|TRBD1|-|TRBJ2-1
CASSPTGTSYNEQFF
TGTGCCAGCAGCCCGACAGGGACCAGCTACAATGAGCAGTTCTTC
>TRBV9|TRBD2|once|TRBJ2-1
CASSVAWGREAYNEQFF
TGTGCCAGCAGCGTAGCCTGGGGGAGGGAAGCCTACAATGAGCAGTTCTTC
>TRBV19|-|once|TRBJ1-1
CASSIGVEVEAFF
TGTGCCAGTAGTATCGGGGTAGAGGTTGAAGCTTTCTTT
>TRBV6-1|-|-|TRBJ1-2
CASSEAPGIF
TGTGCCAGCAGTGAAGCTCCCGGGATCTTC
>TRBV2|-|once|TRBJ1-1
CASSVGNTEAFF
TGTGCCAGCAGTGTAGGTAACACTGAAGCTTTCTTT
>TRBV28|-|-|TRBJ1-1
CASYETGDEAFF
TGTGCCTCCTACGAGACAGGAGACGAAGCTTTCTTT
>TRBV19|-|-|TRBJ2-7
CASQAAMGSYEQYF
TGTGCCAGCCAGGCCGCCATGGGTTCCTACGAGCAGTACTTC
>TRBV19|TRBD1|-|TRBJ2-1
CASSIGTGINEQFF
TGTGCCAGTAGTATAGGGACAGGGATAAATGAGCAGTTCTTC
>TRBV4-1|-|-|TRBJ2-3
CASSQGLVLTDTQYF
TGCGCCAGCAGCCAAGGACTAGTCCTCACAGATACGCAGTATTTT
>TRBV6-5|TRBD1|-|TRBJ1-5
CASSYSEGADQPQHF
TGTGCCAGCAGTTACTCTGAGGGGGCAGATCAGCCCCAGCATTTT
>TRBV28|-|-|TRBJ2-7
CASHDVSQGGGYEQYF
TGTGCCAGCCACGATGTAAGCCAAGGTGGGGGCTACGAGCAGTACTTC
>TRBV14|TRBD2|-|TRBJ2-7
CASSLPTSGKHEQYF
TGTGCCAGCAGCCTCCCGACTAGCGGGAAACACGAGCAGTACTTC
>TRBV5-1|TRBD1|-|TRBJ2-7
CASSSGAGGFSYEQYF
TGCGCCAGCAGCTCAGGGGCAGGGGGATTCTCCTACGAGCAGTACTTC